The text below deals with one T cell receptor beta chain. Its cognate antigen has yet to be identified. No base-level quality is on record; no much larger clone is a single base apart. In light of the paper, this sample's time point label describes: about 28 days (+/-7) after the second vaccine dose. Because spike-specific TCR depth and breadth did not differ between the two schedules, AZD1222 recipients who got a second dose at roughly 4 weeks were pooled with those who got a second dose at roughly 12 weeks. Vaccinee samples were obtained from the UK trials COV001 and COV002, which included a single-blind randomized controlled phase 2/3 trial of AZD1222 (ChAdOx1 nCoV-19) in healthy adults. For TCRbeta chain sequencing, PBMC samples were collected from trial participants at day 0 and at day 28 after the second dose. The germline V gene sets CDR1 to SGHRS and CDR2 to YFSETQ. The CDR3, from cysteine to phenylalanine, totals 13 residues. Only the CDR3 region is kept as DNA, spanning 39 bases read in frame from base 1. Trimming at the junction amounts to 5 bases on V and 3 bases on J, and the germline ends lie 11 bases apart.

The CDR3 regions of human TCRbeta chains were subjected to immunosequencing. The study's processing was this. TCRs in the repertoires were matched against a reference library of SARS-CoV-2-specific TCRs that had been generated with the MIRA antigen-specificity platform. Breadth was defined as the fraction of unique TCRs that were SARS-CoV-2-associated. Depth was defined as the fraction of total T cells that were SARS-CoV-2-associated. Each spike-specific TCR was assigned to its reactive spike region and to a CD4 or CD8 class using the MIRA data. Log10-transformed breadth and depth values were compared by one-way ANOVA with Sidak's multiple comparisons tests. TCRdb limited this immuneACCESS table to in-frame rearrangements with V and J called. A share of clones is missing; checked studies link under half to unresolved V genes, and the rest is unexplained. The V and J calls and clone size were taken over from that table, and D and trimming were inferred from the DNA. The sample profile shows tens of thousands of clones; approximately 88% of them were found once. The biggest ten clones account for 11% of the sample.

The data belong to a study of T cell responses to AZD1222 COVID-19 vaccine listed by TCRdb under 2021. About the investigation overall: A total of 233 trial participants underwent TCR sequencing, of whom around 210 had received two doses of AZD1222 and around 25 had received two doses of the MenACWY control vaccine. Trial participants were enrolled by age into subgroups of 18-55, 56-69 and 70-plus years, and around 140, 26 and 57 TCR-sequenced participants, respectively, were included in these subgroups. The full study reports these points: CD4 TCRs associated with the vaccine covered the entire spike protein, and the dominant responses were in regions 160-218 and 743-854. Most participants were white British and females outnumbered males, and the authors suggested that clonal diversity may have been underestimated. Conclusions about previously exposed vaccinees are limited, since just a handful of AZD1222 recipients were seropositive for SARS-CoV-2 at baseline. In the small 56-69-year group, the increase in depth fell short of significance, most likely because of low power. Because no day 14 peak-response samples were available, the repertoires could be characterized only after the peak T cell response. Spike-specific TCR breadth and depth rose significantly after two AZD1222 doses compared with day 0 and with MenACWY recipients. Reportedly, close to half of the unique spike-specific TCRs recognized epitopes lying outside the regions that are mutated in the B.1.351 and B.1.1.7 variants.

In this chain, TRBV5-1 is recombined with TRBJ1-1, and TRBD1 may be the D gene, going by 6 matching bases. Source: peripheral blood, taken 28 days after the second AZD1222 dose. The sequence was obtained from an adult who received the AZD1222 COVID-19 vaccine. The CDR3 reads CASSTGSDTEAFF. The nucleotides are TGCGCCAGCAGTACAGGGTCGGACACTGAAGCTTTCTTT.